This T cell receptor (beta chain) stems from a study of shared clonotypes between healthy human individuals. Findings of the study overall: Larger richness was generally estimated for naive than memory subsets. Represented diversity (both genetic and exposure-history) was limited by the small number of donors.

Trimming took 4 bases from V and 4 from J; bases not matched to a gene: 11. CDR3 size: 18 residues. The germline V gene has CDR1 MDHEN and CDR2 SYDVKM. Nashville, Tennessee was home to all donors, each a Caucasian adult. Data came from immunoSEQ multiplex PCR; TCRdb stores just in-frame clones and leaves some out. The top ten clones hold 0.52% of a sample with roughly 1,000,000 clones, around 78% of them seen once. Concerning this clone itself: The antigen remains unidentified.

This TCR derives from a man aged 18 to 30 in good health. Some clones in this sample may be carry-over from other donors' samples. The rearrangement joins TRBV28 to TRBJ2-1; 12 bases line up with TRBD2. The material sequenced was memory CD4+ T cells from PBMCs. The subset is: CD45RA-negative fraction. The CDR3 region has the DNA TGTGCCAGCAGTTCCCCCAGACTAGCGGGGGCTTATTACAATGAGCAGTTCTTC. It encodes CASSSPRLAGAYYNEQFF. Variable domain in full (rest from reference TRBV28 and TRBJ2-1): DVKVTQSSRYLVKRTGEKVFLECVQDMDHENMFWYRQDPGLGLRLIYFSYDVKMKEKGDIPEGYSVSREKKERFSLILESASTNQTSMYLCASSSPRLAGAYYNEQFFGPGTRLTVL.